The rows below give T cell receptor beta chains drawn from one sample of a study of blood T cells in healthy people across ages. TCRdb processed the 5' RACE reads anew with MiXCR; each CDR3 protein has one entry. The table lists around 1.5 million distinct CDR3 sequences, approximately 63% of them singletons. Sequencing was done on a sample of blood. Every receptor here comes from a man aged 18 to 30 in good health. CDR3s include the opening cysteine and the closing phenylalanine or tryptophan. Each record gives: CDR3 length, clone size, J gene, V gene, D gene, CDR3 protein, CDR3 DNA. The D gene is left open where the match is weak. Some rows mark clone size as missing; the rest say once, few, many or name a class of expanded clone.

13,few,TRBJ2-7,TRBV4-1,NA,CASSQDPSDEQYF,TGCGCCAGCAGCCAAGATCCTTCGGACGAGCAGTACTTC
14,NA,TRBJ2-7,TRBV6-2/TRBV6-3,NA,CASSYGTEAYEQYF,TGTGCCAGCAGTTACGGGACGGAGGCCTACGAGCAGTACTTC
12,few,TRBJ2-1,TRBV12-3/TRBV12-4,NA,CASTRLANEQFF,TGTGCCAGCACCAGGTTAGCGAATGAGCAGTTCTTC
15,few,TRBJ2-1,TRBV5-1,NA,CASSGEPRGSNEQFF,TGCGCCAGCAGCGGGGAGCCCAGAGGTAGTAATGAGCAGTTCTTC
14,NA,TRBJ2-1,TRBV20-1,TRBD1,CSARVVVQGNEQFF,TGCAGTGCTAGAGTAGTAGTACAGGGGAATGAGCAGTTCTTC
18,NA,TRBJ2-1,TRBV5-1,TRBD2,CASSLGGSGTRFYNEQFF,TGCGCCAGCAGCTTGGGGGGTAGCGGGACGAGGTTCTACAATGAGCAGTTCTTC
15,NA,TRBJ1-6,TRBV6-1,NA,CASSESEKTYSPLHF,TGTGCCAGCAGTGAAAGTGAGAAGACCTATTCACCCCTCCACTTT
14,NA,TRBJ1-5,TRBV21-1,NA,CASSKGSSGQPQHF,TGTGCCAGCAGCAAGGGGAGTTCAGGGCAGCCCCAGCATTTT
15,few,TRBJ1-4,TRBV6-6,NA,CASSYSGRGGEKLFF,TGTGCCAGCAGTTACTCGGGCAGGGGAGGTGAAAAACTGTTTTTT
15,few,TRBJ2-5,TRBV7-9,TRBD1,CASSLAQGDQETQYF,TGTGCCAGCAGCTTAGCGCAGGGGGACCAAGAGACCCAGTACTTC
14,once,TRBJ1-6,TRBV6-6,NA,CASTAGTYNSPLHF,TGTGCCAGCACCGCTGGGACCTATAATTCACCCCTCCACTTT
11,many,TRBJ1-1,TRBV6-2/TRBV6-3,NA,CASGMNTEAFF,TGTGCCAGCGGTATGAACACTGAAGCTTTCTTT
14,few,TRBJ2-1,TRBV6-6,TRBD1,CASSYDRGGNEQFF,TGTGCCAGCAGCTACGACAGGGGGGGAAATGAGCAGTTCTTC
11,few,TRBJ2-1,TRBV29-1,NA,CSSTRDNEQFF,TGCAGCTCTACAAGAGACAATGAGCAGTTCTTC
12,NA,TRBJ2-5,TRBV20-1,TRBD1,CSARGTGETQYF,TGCAGTGCTAGAGGGACAGGGGAGACCCAGTACTTC
14,many,TRBJ1-1,TRBV5-1,NA,CASSLEGLNTEAFF,TGCGCCAGCAGCTTGGAGGGGTTGAACACTGAAGCTTTCTTT
14,NA,TRBJ1-4,TRBV29-1,NA,CSVEDPATSEKLFF,TGCAGCGTTGAAGATCCAGCGACTAGTGAAAAACTGTTTTTT
18,NA,TRBJ1-2,TRBV5-1,NA,CASSLALEGRGPNYGYTF,TGCGCCAGCAGCTTGGCCTTGGAGGGACGGGGGCCTAACTATGGCTACACCTTC
20,few,TRBJ2-1,TRBV7-6,TRBD2,CASSSRLATGGQVRNNEQFF,TGTGCCAGCAGCTCTCGTTTAGCGACGGGAGGGCAAGTACGGAACAATGAGCAGTTCTTC
15,NA,TRBJ2-1,TRBV6-1,TRBD1,CASSEDRGEYNEQFF,TGTGCCAGCAGTGAGGACAGGGGAGAATACAATGAGCAGTTCTTC
16,NA,TRBJ1-6,TRBV7-2,TRBD1,CASSGSRDRYNSPLHF,TGTGCCAGCAGCGGGAGCCGGGACAGGTATAATTCACCCCTCCACTTT
14,NA,TRBJ2-5,TRBV29-1,NA,CSVVRGSTQETQYF,TGCAGCGTTGTTCGGGGGAGTACCCAAGAGACCCAGTACTTC
13,few,TRBJ2-1,TRBV5-6,NA,CASSPNTAGWQFF,TGTGCCAGCAGCCCGAACACGGCCGGGTGGCAGTTCTTC
14,NA,TRBJ1-1,TRBV4-1,NA,CASSQDWGNTEAFF,TGCGCCAGCAGCCAAGATTGGGGGAACACTGAAGCTTTCTTT
16,once,TRBJ2-1,TRBV5-1,NA,CASSLNKGSSYNEQFF,TGCGCCAGCAGCCTAAACAAAGGAAGCTCCTACAATGAGCAGTTCTTC
13,NA,TRBJ1-2,TRBV12-3/TRBV12-4,TRBD1,CACSADRGSGYTF,TGTGCCTGCAGTGCGGACAGGGGGTCTGGCTACACCTTC
16,few,TRBJ2-1,TRBV4-2,NA,CASSQEGRRLYNEQFF,TGTGCCAGCAGCCAAGAAGGGCGGCGGCTATACAATGAGCAGTTCTTC
15,NA,TRBJ1-1,TRBV4-1,NA,CASSQVGRGGTEAFF,TGCGCCAGCAGCCAAGTTGGTAGGGGAGGCACTGAAGCTTTCTTT
14,few,TRBJ1-4,TRBV4-1,NA,CASRGEGHNEKLFF,TGCGCCAGCCGTGGGGAGGGACACAATGAAAAACTGTTTTTT
17,NA,TRBJ2-1,TRBV12-3/TRBV12-4,TRBD2,CASSLLSSGAMYNEQFF,TGTGCCAGCAGTTTACTATCCAGCGGGGCAATGTACAATGAGCAGTTCTTC
13,few,TRBJ1-2,TRBV4-1,NA,CASSQVGLYGYTF,TGCGCCAGCAGCCAAGTAGGGCTTTATGGCTACACCTTC
13,NA,TRBJ1-1,TRBV12-3/TRBV12-4,TRBD1,CASKRIGTAEAFF,TGTGCCAGCAAGAGGATCGGGACAGCTGAAGCTTTCTTT
10,NA,TRBJ2-1,TRBV28,NA,CANRPNEQFF,TGTGCGAACCGTCCAAATGAGCAGTTCTTC
13,NA,TRBJ1-2,TRBV29-1,NA,CSVVLTDSYGYTF,TGCAGCGTTGTTTTAACAGACAGCTATGGCTACACCTTC
14,NA,TRBJ2-3,TRBV5-1,TRBD1,CASSTGTGGDTQYF,TGCGCCAGCAGCACCGGGACAGGGGGGGATACGCAGTATTTT
16,NA,TRBJ2-1,TRBV20-1,TRBD2,CSAINPLAGVIGEQFF,TGCAGTGCTATTAACCCGCTAGCGGGAGTAATTGGTGAGCAGTTCTTC
13,few,TRBJ2-7,TRBV7-2,NA,CASSPPGFYEQYF,TGTGCCAGCAGCCCCCCAGGGTTTTACGAGCAGTACTTC
13,NA,TRBJ2-7,TRBV2,NA,CANNQGRGNEQYF,TGTGCCAACAACCAGGGGAGGGGTAACGAGCAGTACTTC
17,few,TRBJ2-3,TRBV3-1,TRBD2,CASSTSTSGSFSGTQYF,TGTGCCAGTTCAACGAGTACTAGCGGGAGCTTCAGTGGTACGCAGTATTTT
14,NA,TRBJ1-6,TRBV20-1,NA,CSAREHGPNSPLHF,TGCAGTGCTAGAGAGCATGGACCCAATTCACCCCTCCACTTT
13,NA,TRBJ1-4,TRBV5-1,NA,CASSGIGDEKLFF,TGCGCCAGCAGCGGAATAGGGGATGAAAAACTGTTTTTT
14,NA,TRBJ2-3,TRBV12-3/TRBV12-4,NA,CASSLESPTDTQYF,TGTGCCAGCAGTTTGGAAAGTCCCACAGATACGCAGTATTTT
17,NA,TRBJ1-1,TRBV6-6,NA,CASSYPALGARDTEAFF,TGTGCCAGCAGTTACCCAGCACTGGGGGCAAGAGACACTGAAGCTTTCTTT
14,NA,TRBJ1-6,TRBV5-1,TRBD1,CASCRDREHSPLHF,TGCGCCAGTTGCCGGGACAGGGAGCATTCACCCCTCCACTTT
14,few,TRBJ1-5,TRBV12-3/TRBV12-4,NA,CASSLGGLEQPQHF,TGTGCCAGCAGTTTGGGGGGGCTAGAACAGCCCCAGCATTTT
16,NA,TRBJ2-7,TRBV3-1,NA,CASSPRWRGPTYEQYF,TGTGCCAGCAGCCCCCGCTGGCGGGGGCCCACCTACGAGCAGTACTTC
13,NA,TRBJ1-2,TRBV12-3/TRBV12-4,NA,CASNSGTINGYTF,TGTGCCAGCAATTCCGGGACAATCAATGGCTACACCTTC
14,NA,TRBJ1-2,TRBV6-2/TRBV6-3,NA,CASSFRRQLYGYTF,TGTGCCAGCAGCTTCAGGAGACAGCTCTATGGCTACACCTTC
14,NA,TRBJ1-1,TRBV4-1,NA,CASSQERGGTEAFF,TGCGCCAGCAGCCAAGAGCGTGGTGGTACTGAAGCTTTCTTT
15,once,TRBJ2-7,TRBV6-1,TRBD1,CASKTDRVISYEQYF,TGTGCCAGCAAAACCGACAGGGTTATCTCCTACGAGCAGTACTTC
14,NA,TRBJ2-3,TRBV7-9,TRBD1,CASSFTGGPDTQYF,TGTGCCAGCAGCTTCACAGGGGGCCCAGATACGCAGTATTTT
16,NA,TRBJ2-3,TRBV10-3,TRBD2,CAINPTGLQSTDTQYF,TGTGCCATCAATCCAACGGGACTACAAAGCACAGATACGCAGTATTTT
19,once,TRBJ1-6,TRBV21-1,NA,CASSKVVTREDTINSPLHF,TGTGCCAGCAGCAAAGTAGTTACTCGCGAGGACACCATTAATTCACCCCTCCACTTT
15,NA,TRBJ1-6,TRBV7-8,TRBD1,CASSLTGGSRSPLHF,TGTGCCAGCAGCCTGACAGGGGGTAGTCGGTCACCCCTCCACTTT
13,few,TRBJ2-3,TRBV20-1,NA,CSARDHLTDTQYF,TGCAGTGCTAGAGATCATCTGACAGATACGCAGTATTTT
15,few,TRBJ1-2,TRBV7-9,TRBD1,CASSLADREDYGYTF,TGTGCCAGCAGCTTAGCGGACAGGGAAGACTATGGCTACACCTTC
15,NA,TRBJ1-4,TRBV9,NA,CANSPNRATNEKLFF,TGTGCCAACAGCCCCAACCGGGCAACTAATGAAAAACTGTTTTTT
15,NA,TRBJ2-5,TRBV27,NA,CASSLSLAPGETQYF,TGTGCCAGCAGTTTATCGTTGGCCCCAGGGGAGACCCAGTACTTC